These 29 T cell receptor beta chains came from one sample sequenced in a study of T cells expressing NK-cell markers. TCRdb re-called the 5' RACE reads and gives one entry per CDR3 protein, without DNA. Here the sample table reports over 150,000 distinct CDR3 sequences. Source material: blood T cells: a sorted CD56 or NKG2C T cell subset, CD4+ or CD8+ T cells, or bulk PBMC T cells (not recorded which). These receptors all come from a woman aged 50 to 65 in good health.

CDR3 region: CASSQEAGGLKETQYF. The gene calls are TRBV4-1 and TRBJ2-5; the D call from TCRdb, TRBD2, cannot be confirmed without DNA. The CDR3 is 16 residues long. CDR1 is MGHRA, CDR2 YSYEKL, per germline.

Here the CDR3 reads CATGLAGGDEQFF. This chain joins TRBV7-7 and TRBJ2-1; TCRdb names TRBD2, which stays unverified in the absence of DNA. The CDR3 covers 13 residues. Per germline, CDR1 SSHAT and CDR2 FNYEAQ (reference sequence).

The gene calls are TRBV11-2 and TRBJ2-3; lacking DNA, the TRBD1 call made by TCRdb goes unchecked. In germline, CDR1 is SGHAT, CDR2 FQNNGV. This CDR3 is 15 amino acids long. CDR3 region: CASRPRQSSTDTQYF.

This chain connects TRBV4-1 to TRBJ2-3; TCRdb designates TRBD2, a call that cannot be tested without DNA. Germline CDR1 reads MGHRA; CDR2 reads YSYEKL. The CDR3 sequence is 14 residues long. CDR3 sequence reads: CASSLRDYSDTQYF.

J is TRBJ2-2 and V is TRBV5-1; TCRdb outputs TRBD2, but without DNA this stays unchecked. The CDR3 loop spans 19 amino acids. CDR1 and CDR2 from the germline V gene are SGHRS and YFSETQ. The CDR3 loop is CASSLSLGLAGGDTGELFF.

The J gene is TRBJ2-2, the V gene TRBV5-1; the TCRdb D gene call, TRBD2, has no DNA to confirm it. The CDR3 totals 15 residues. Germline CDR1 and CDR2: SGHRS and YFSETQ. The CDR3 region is CASSVLADYTGELFF.

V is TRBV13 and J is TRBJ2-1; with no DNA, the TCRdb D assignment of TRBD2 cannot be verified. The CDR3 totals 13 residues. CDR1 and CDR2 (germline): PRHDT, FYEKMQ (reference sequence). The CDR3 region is CASHIGRPNEQFF. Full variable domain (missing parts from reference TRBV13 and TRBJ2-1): AAGVIQSPRHLIKEKRETATLKCYPIPRHDTVYWYQQGPGQDPQFLISFYEKMQSDKGSIPDRFSAQQFSDYHSELNMSSLELGDSALYFCASHIGRPNEQFFGPGTRLTVL.

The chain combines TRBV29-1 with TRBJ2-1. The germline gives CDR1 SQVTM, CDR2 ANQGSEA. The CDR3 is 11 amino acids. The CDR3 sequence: CSYLVADEQFF.

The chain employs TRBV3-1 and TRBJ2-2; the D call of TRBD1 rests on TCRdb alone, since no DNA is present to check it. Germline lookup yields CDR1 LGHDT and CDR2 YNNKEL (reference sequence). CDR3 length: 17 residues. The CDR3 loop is CASITLGDFANTGELFF.

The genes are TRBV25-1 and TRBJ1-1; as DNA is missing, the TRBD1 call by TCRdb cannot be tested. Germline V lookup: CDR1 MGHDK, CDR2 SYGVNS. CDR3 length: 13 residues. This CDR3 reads CASIEQGNTEAFF.

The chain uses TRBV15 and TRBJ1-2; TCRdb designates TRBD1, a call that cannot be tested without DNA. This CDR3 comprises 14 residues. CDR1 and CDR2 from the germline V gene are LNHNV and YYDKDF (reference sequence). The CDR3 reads CATSSAGVQYGYTF.

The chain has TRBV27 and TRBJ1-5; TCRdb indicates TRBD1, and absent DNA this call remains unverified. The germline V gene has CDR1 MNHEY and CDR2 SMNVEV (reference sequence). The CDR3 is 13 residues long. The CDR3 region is CASGSWGNQPQHF.

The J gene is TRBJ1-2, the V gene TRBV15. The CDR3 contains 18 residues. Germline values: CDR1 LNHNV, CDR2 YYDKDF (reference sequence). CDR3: CATSRDTRRGVSVGGYTF.

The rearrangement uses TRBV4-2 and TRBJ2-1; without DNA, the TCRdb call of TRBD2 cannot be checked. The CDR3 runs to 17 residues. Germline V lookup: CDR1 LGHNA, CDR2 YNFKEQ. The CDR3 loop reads CASSQDRGGRWNNEQFF.

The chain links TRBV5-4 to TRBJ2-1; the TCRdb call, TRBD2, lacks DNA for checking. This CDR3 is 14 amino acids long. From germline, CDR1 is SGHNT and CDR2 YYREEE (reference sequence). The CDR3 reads CASSNEPAEDEQFF.

The CDR3 region is CASSYLATSRDRDTQYF. The gene calls are TRBV6-5 and TRBJ2-3; TCRdb outputs TRBD2, but without DNA this stays unchecked. The CDR3 runs to 17 residues. Germline CDR1 and CDR2: MNHEY and SVGAGI.

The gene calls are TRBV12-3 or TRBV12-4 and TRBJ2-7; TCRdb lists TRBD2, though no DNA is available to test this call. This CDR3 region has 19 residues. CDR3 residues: CATHSVGLAGVLSSYEQYF.

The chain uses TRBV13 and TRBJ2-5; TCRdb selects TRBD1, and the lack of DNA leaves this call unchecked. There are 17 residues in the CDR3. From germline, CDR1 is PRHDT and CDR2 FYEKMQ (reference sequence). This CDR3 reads CASSLLGQETLGETQYF.

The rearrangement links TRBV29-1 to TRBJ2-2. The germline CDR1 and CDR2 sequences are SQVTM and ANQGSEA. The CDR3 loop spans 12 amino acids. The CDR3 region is CSVAGITGELFF.

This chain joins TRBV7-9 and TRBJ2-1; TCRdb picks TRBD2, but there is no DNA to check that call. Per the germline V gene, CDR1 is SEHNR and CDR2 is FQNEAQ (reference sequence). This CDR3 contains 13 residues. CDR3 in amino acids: CASSHTSYDEQFF.

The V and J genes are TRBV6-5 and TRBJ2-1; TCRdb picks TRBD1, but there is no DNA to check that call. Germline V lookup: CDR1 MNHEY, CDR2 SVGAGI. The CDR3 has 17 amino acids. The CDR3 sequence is CASSYGTARRRDNEQFF.

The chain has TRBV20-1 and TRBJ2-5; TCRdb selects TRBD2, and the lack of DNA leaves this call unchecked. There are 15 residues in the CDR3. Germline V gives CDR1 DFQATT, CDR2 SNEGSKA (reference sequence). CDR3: CSARSSGRRQETQYF.

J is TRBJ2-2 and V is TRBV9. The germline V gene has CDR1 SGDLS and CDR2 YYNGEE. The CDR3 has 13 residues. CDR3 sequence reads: CASRPTWTGELFF.

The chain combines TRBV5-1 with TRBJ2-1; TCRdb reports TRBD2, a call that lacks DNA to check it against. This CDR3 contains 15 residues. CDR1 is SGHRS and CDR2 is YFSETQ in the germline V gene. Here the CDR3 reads CASSFVGTSGNEQFF.

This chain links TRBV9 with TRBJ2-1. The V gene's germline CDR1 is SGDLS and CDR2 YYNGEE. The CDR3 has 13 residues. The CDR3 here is CASSVGETSEQFF.

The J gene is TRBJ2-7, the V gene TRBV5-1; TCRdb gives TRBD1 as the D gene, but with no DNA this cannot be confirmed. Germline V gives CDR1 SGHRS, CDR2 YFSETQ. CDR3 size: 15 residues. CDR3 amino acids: CASSLVGTGHYEQYF. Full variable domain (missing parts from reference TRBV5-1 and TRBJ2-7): KAGVTQTPRYLIKTRGQQVTLSCSPISGHRSVSWYQQTPGQGLQFLFEYFSETQRNKGNFPGRFSGRQFSNSRSEMNVSTLELGDSALYLCASSLVGTGHYEQYFGPGTRLTVT.

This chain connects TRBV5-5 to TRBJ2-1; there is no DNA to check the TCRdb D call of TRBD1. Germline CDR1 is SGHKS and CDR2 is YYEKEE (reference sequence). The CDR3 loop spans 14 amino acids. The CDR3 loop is CASSSAGTGNEQFF.

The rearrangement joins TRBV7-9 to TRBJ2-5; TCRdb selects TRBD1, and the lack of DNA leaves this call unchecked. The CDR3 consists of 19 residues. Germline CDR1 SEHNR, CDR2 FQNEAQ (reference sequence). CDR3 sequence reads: CASSLNLPGQGSARETQYF.

CDR3 region: CASSLEPGLADQETQYF. The rearrangement joins TRBV11-2 to TRBJ2-5; TCRdb returns TRBD2, unconfirmable since there is no DNA. The CDR3 sequence is 17 residues long. CDR1 and CDR2 from the germline V gene are SGHAT and FQNNGV.